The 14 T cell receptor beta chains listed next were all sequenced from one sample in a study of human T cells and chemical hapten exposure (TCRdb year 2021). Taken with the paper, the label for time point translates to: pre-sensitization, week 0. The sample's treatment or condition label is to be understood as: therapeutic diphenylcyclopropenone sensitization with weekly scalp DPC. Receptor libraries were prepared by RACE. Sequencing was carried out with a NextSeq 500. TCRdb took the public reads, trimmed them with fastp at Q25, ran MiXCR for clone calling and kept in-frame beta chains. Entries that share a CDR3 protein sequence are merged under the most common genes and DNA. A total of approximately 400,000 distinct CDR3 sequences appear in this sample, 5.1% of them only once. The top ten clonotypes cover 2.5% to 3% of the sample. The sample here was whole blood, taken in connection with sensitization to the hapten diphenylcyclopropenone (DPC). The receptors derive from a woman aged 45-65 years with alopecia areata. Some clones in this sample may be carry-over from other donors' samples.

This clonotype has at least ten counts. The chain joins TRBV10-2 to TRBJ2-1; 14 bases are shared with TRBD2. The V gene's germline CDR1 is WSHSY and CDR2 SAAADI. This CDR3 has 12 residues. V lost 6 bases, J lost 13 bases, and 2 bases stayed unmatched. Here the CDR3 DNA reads TGCGCCAGCAGGACTAGCGGGAGGGGCCAGTTCTTC. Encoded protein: CASRTSGRGQFF.

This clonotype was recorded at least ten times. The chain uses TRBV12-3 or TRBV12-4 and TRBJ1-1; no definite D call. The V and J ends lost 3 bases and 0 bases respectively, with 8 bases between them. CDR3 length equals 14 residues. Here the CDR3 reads CASSFSTMNTEAFF. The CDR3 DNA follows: TGTGCCAGCAGTTTTAGCACCATGAACACTGAAGCTTTCTTT.

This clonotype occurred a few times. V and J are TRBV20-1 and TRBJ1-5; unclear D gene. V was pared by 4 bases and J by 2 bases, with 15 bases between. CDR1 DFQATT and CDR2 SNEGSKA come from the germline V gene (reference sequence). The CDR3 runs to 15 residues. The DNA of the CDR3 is TGCAGTGCTAACACTCCGGCCCTGGGCAATCAGCCCCAGCATTTT. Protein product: CSANTPALGNQPQHF.

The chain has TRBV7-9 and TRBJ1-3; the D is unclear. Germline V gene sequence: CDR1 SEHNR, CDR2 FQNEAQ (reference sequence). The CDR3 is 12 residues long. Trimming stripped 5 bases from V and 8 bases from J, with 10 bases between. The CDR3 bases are TGTGCCAGCAGCCCTTTGGGAGACACCATATATTTT. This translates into CASSPLGDTIYF. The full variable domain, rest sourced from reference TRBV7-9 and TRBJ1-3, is DTGVSQNPRHKITKRGQNVTFRCDPISEHNRLYWYRQTLGQGPEFLTYFQNEAQLEKSRLLSDRFSAERPKGSFSTLEIQRTEQGDSAMYLCASSPLGDTIYFGEGSWLTVV.

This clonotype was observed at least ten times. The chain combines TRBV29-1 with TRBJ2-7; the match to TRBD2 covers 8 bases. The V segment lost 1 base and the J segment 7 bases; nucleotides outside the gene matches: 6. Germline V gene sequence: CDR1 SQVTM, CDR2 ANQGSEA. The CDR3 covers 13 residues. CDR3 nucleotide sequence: TGCAGCGTTGAAGGTAGCGGGAAAGGGGAGCAGTACTTC. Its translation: CSVEGSGKGEQYF.

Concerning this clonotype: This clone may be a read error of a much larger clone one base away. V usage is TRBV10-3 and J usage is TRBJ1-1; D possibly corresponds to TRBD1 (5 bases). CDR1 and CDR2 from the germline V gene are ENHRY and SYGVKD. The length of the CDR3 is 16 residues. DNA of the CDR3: TGTACCATCAGTGCCGCGAGGGGTGGAGTGATCACTGAAGCTTTCTTT. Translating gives CTISAARGGVITEAFF.

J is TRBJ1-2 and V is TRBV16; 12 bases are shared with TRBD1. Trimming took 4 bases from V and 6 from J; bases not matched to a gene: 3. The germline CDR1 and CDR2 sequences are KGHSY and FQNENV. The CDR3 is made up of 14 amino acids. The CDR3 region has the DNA TGTGCCAGCAGCCTGGGACAGGGGGCGCATGGCTACACCTTC. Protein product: CASSLGQGAHGYTF.

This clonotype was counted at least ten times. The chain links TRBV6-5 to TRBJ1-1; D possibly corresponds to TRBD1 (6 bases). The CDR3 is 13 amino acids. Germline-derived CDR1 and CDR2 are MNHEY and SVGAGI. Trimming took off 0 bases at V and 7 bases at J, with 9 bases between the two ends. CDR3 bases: TGTGCCAGCAGTTACTCAGAGGGGGATGAAGCTTTCTTT. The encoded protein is CASSYSEGDEAFF.

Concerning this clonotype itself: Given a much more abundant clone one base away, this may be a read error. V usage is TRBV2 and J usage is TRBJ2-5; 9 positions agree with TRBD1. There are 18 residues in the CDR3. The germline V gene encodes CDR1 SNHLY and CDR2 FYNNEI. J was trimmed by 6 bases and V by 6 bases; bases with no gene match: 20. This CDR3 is CASSLLQWGTGPQKTQYF. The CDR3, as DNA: TGTGCCAGCAGCCTCTTGCAGTGGGGGACAGGGCCGCAGAAGACCCAGTACTTC.

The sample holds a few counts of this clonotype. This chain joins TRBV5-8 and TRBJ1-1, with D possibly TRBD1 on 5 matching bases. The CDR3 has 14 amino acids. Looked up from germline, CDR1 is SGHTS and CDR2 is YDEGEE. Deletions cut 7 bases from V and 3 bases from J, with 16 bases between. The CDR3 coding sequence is TGTGCCAGCCCGGGACTCAGAGGAGACACTGAAGCTTTCTTT. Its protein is CASPGLRGDTEAFF.

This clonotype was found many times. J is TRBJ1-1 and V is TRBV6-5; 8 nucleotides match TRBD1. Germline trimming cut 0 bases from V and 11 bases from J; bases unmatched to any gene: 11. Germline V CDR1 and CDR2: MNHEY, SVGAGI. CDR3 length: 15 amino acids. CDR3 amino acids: CASSYSETGESIAFF. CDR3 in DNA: TGTGCCAGCAGTTACTCGGAGACAGGGGAAAGTATTGCTTTCTTT.

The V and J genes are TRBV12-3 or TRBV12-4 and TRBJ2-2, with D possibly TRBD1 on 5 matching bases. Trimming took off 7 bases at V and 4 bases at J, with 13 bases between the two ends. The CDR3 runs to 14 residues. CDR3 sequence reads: CASIHTGGTGELFF. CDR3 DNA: TGTGCCAGCATCCATACAGGTGGCACCGGGGAGCTGTTTTTT.

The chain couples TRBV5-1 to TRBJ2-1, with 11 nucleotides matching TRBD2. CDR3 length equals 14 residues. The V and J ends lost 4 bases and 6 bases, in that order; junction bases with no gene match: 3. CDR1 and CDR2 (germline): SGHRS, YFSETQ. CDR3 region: CASSVSGGANEQFF. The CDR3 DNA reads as TGCGCCAGCAGCGTTAGCGGGGGGGCCAATGAGCAGTTCTTC.

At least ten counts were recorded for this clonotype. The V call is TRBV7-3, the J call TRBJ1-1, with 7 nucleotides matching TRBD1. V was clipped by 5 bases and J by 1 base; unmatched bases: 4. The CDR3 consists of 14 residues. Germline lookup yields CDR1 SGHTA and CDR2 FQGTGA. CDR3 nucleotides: TGTGCCAGCAGCACGGGACAGCCGAACACTGAAGCTTTCTTT. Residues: CASSTGQPNTEAFF.